The rows below give T cell receptor beta chains drawn from one sample of a study of shared clonotypes between healthy human individuals. Measured with immunoSEQ multiplex PCR; TCRdb has only the in-frame clones, and not every one. The data hold some 660,000 clones, with roughly 72% observed a single time. Sequenced input: memory CD4+ T cells sorted from blood. The receptors were gathered from a woman aged 30 to 39 in good health. The conserved cysteine and the conserved F or W are not part of the CDR3 here. The order of the fields is J gene, V gene, CDR3 protein.

J: TRBJ2-7; V: TRBV5-1; CDR3: ASSGRDLREQY
J: TRBJ2-3; V: TRBV4-1; CDR3: ASTQRVTGRDTQY
J: TRBJ2-7; V: TRBV1; CDR3: TSSSLVASGFYEQY
J: TRBJ1-2; V: TRBV5-4; CDR3: ASSTPAADHYGYT
J: TRBJ2-3; V: TRBV27; CDR3: ASSPRTSGLYADTQY
J: TRBJ2-4; V: TRBV28; CDR3: ASTGGAAKNIQY
J: TRBJ1-1; V: TRBV27; CDR3: ASRGEGWNTEAF
J: TRBJ2-7; V: TRBV30; CDR3: ACRAGVGYEQY
J: TRBJ1-2; V: TRBV28; CDR3: ASRSLGAPGYYGYT
J: TRBJ2-7; V: TRBV5-1; CDR3: ASSLGQPTYEQY
J: TRBJ2-6; V: TRBV21-1; CDR3: ASSKVGTERLSGANVLT
J: TRBJ2-6; V: TRBV6-5; CDR3: ASSSGTAGANVLT
J: TRBJ2-6; V: TRBV19; CDR3: ARRSGQGSSGANVLT
J: TRBJ2-1; V: TRBV19; CDR3: ASSFLAVYEQF
J: TRBJ1-1; V: TRBV5-1; CDR3: ASSLRQGNTEAF
J: TRBJ2-7; V: TRBV6-5; CDR3: ASRGKQY
J: TRBJ1-2; V: TRBV23-1; CDR3: AFRGRLVRNGYT
J: TRBJ2-1; V: TRBV6-5; CDR3: ASSYGTSQMEQF
J: TRBJ2-7; V: TRBV19; CDR3: ASSTGTGGAYEQY
J: TRBJ2-2; V: TRBV10-1; CDR3: ASSEVVTGELF
J: TRBJ1-5; V: TRBV10-1; CDR3: ASSEGTGDQPQH
J: TRBJ2-7; V: TRBV28; CDR3: ASSPTPGTSASYEQY
J: TRBJ2-5; V: TRBV2; CDR3: ASSATSGQETQY
J: TRBJ1-5; V: TRBV2; CDR3: ASSLGQGIGNQPQH
J: TRBJ2-7; V: TRBV13; CDR3: ASSSRDYPIYEQY
J: TRBJ1-4; V: TRBV6-1; CDR3: ASSPSTLTNEKLF
J: TRBJ2-5; V: TRBV11-2; CDR3: ASRTGIEETQY
J: TRBJ2-3; V: TRBV10-1; CDR3: ASRGEMSTDTQY
J: TRBJ1-3; V: TRBV2; CDR3: ASRFLHRNTIY
J: TRBJ1-2; V: TRBV6-1; CDR3: ASSEDIWGSYGYT
J: TRBJ2-3; V: TRBV19; CDR3: ASSIRASSTDTQY
J: TRBJ2-2; V: TRBV9; CDR3: ASSVEWMNTGELF
J: TRBJ1-5; V: TRBV6-1; CDR3: ASSLYPNQPQH
J: TRBJ2-1; V: TRBV14; CDR3: ASSPGTFYNEQF
J: TRBJ2-5; V: TRBV9; CDR3: ASSVAGRLAGETQY
J: TRBJ1-1; V: TRBV7-8; CDR3: ASSPRPAAGTEAF
J: TRBJ1-5; V: TRBV11-2; CDR3: ASSPSWDQPQH
J: TRBJ1-4; V: TRBV7-9; CDR3: ASSLSRFAVGEKLF
J: TRBJ2-7; V: TRBV5-6; CDR3: ASSLSGVEQY
J: TRBJ2-3; V: TRBV30; CDR3: AWSVVDSVPDTQY
J: TRBJ2-4; V: TRBV6-5; CDR3: ASSTTRTGANIQY
J: TRBJ2-7; V: TRBV5-1; CDR3: ASMPGTSGLQQY
J: TRBJ2-1; V: TRBV6-1; CDR3: ASMVLNEQF
J: TRBJ2-1; V: TRBV11-3; CDR3: ASSLSGRPWDEQF
J: TRBJ1-3; V: TRBV28; CDR3: ASSRGNTIY
J: TRBJ1-1; V: TRBV7-9; CDR3: ASSLVSGGSGTEAF
J: TRBJ1-1; V: TRBV9; CDR3: ASSAGLNTEAF
J: TRBJ2-7; V: TRBV5-1; CDR3: ASSLAVMSEQY
J: TRBJ2-7; V: TRBV5-4; CDR3: ASSLGGSPYEQY
J: TRBJ2-1; V: TRBV2; CDR3: ASSEVLAGNEQF